Each of the 10 T cell receptor beta chains below was sequenced from the same sample in a study of blood T cell repertoires in COVID-19. TCRdb's table, derived via immunoSEQ multiplex PCR, lists solely in-frame clones and lacks some. The sample lists roughly 92,000 clones, about 89% occurring once. The source material was peripheral blood. These receptors were obtained from a human donor with acute or convalescent COVID-19. The donor label of this sample is uncertain.

The chain combines TRBV12-5 with TRBJ1-2; 7 bases are shared with TRBD1. The CDR3 has 14 amino acids. The trim removed 1 base at V and 6 bases at J, leaving 5 bases unmatched. Germline loops: CDR1 LGHNT, CDR2 FRNRAP. CDR3 nucleotide sequence: TGTGCTAGTGGTTTGGATAGGGGGCGCGATGGCTACACCTTC. Its translation: CASGLDRGRDGYTF.

This sequence joins TRBV6-5 and TRBJ2-7; D perhaps matches TRBD1 (7 bases). Germline V gene data show CDR1 as MNHEY and CDR2 as SVGAGI. The CDR3 loop spans 14 amino acids. The V gene lost 6 bases and the J gene lost 5 bases, with 17 bases spanning the gap. CDR3 DNA: TGTGCCAGCAGGGGCCAGTCAGGGGGGCACGAGCAGTACTTC. Amino acid sequence: CASRGQSGGHEQYF.

The chain joins TRBV19 to TRBJ2-2, with TRBD2 matching over 10 bases. Germline V gene sequence: CDR1 LNHDA, CDR2 SQIVND (reference sequence). This CDR3 has 19 amino acids. Unmatched junction bases numbered 12, after V lost 2 bases and J lost 3 bases. The CDR3 protein is CASSIRGGRLAGDTGELFF. The CDR3 DNA reads TGTGCCAGTAGTATACGTGGGGGGCGCCTAGCGGGGGACACCGGGGAGCTGTTTTTT.

This sequence joins TRBV2 and TRBJ1-5; D is unresolved. This CDR3 region has 13 residues. Looked up from germline, CDR1 is SNHLY and CDR2 is FYNNEI. The ends were cut back, 3 bases at V and 3 bases at J, with 6 bases in the middle. The CDR3 sequence: CASSDAYNQPQHF. For the CDR3, the DNA is TGTGCCAGCAGTGATGCCTACAATCAGCCCCAGCATTTT.

The chain links TRBV9 to TRBJ2-7; 7 positions agree with TRBD2. After removal of 3 bases from V and 7 bases from J, the junction contained 16 bases not matched to a gene. The CDR3 is 16 residues long. Per germline, CDR1 SGDLS and CDR2 YYNGEE. Here the CDR3 DNA reads TGTGCCAGCAGCGGACCTGGGGGGGATCAACCTAGAGAGCAGTACTTC. Its translation is CASSGPGGDQPREQYF. The full variable domain, rest sourced from reference TRBV9 and TRBJ2-7, is DSGVTQTPKHLITATGQRVTLRCSPRSGDLSVYWYQQSLDQGLQFLIQYYNGEERAKGNILERFSAQQFPDLHSELNLSSLELGDSALYFCASSGPGGDQPREQYFGPGTRLTVT.

V usage is TRBV7-9 and J usage is TRBJ1-1; D is undetermined. Germline assignment: CDR1 SEHNR and CDR2 FQNEAQ (reference sequence). Deletions cut 5 bases from V and 0 bases from J, with 13 bases between. The CDR3 covers 15 residues. The CDR3 DNA follows: TGTGCCAGCAGCCCGGCGACACCAATGAACACTGAAGCTTTCTTT. It specifies CASSPATPMNTEAFF.

The chain is built from TRBV10-3 and TRBJ2-5; maybe TRBD1 (5 bases). The CDR3 contains 13 residues. The V and J ends lost 4 bases and 7 bases respectively, with 13 bases between them. Germline assignment: CDR1 ENHRY and CDR2 SYGVKD. In DNA, the CDR3 is TGTGCCATCAGTGTACAGGTTGATGGGACCCAGTACTTC. This sequence encodes CAISVQVDGTQYF.

The DNA of the CDR3 is TGTGCCAGCACCCCTAGCGGGGCGGGTAATGAGCAGTTCTTC. Translation gives CASTPSGAGNEQFF. The V call is TRBV7-9, the J call TRBJ2-1, with 9 bases lining up with TRBD2. Germline V lookup: CDR1 SEHNR, CDR2 FQNEAQ (reference sequence). The CDR3 loop spans 14 amino acids. The trim removed 7 bases at V and 7 bases at J, leaving 8 bases unmatched.

This rearrangement joins TRBV15 to TRBJ2-1; 9 positions match TRBD1. This CDR3 has 16 residues. Per germline, CDR1 LNHNV and CDR2 YYDKDF (reference sequence). The J segment lost 8 bases and the V segment lost 1 base, leaving 9 bases of the junction unmatched. This CDR3 is CATSRGDRAGVDEQFF. As DNA, the CDR3 is TGTGCCACCAGCAGAGGGGACAGGGCGGGGGTCGATGAGCAGTTCTTC.

The genes are TRBV9 and TRBJ2-3; TRBD1 matches 7 bases. CDR3 length: 15 residues. Germline CDR1 is SGDLS and CDR2 is YYNGEE. Germline trimming cut 3 bases from V and 2 bases from J; bases unmatched to any gene: 6. The CDR3 nucleotides are TGTGCCAGCAGCGAGGGGGACAGACTCACAGATACGCAGTATTTT. Translated: CASSEGDRLTDTQYF.